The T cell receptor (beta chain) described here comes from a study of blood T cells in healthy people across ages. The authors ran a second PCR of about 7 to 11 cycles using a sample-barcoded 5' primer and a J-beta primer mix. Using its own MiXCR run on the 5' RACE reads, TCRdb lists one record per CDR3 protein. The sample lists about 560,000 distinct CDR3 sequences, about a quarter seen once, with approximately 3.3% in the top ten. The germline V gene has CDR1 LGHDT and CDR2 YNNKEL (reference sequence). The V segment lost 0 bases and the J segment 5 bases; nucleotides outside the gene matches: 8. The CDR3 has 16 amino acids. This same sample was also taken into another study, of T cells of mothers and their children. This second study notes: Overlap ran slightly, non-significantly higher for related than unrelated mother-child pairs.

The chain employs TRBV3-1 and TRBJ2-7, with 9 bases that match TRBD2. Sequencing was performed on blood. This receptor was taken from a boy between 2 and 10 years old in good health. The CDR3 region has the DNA TGTGCCAGCAGCCAAGATTTAGCGGGAGATGGGAACGAGCAGTACGTC. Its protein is CASSQDLAGDGNEQYV.